Shown below are 23 T cell receptor beta chains from a single sample sequenced in a study of shared clonotypes between healthy human individuals. In the naive CD8 group, cells lacked CD45RO and were positively selected for CCR7, so terminally differentiated effector memory CD45RA+ cells were left out. This table comes from immunoSEQ multiplex PCR, and its TCRdb copy is limited to in-frame clones, with some not included. Among under 850,000 clones, around 92% were seen once, and the ten largest hold approximately 25%. Sequencing was performed on naive CD8+ T cells sorted from blood. Source of these receptors: a man aged 30 to 39 in good health.

The chain uses TRBV10-3 and TRBJ2-4, with D perhaps TRBD2 (6 bases). The V end lost 0 bases, the J end lost 0 bases, and 12 bases lay between the germline ends. CDR3 length: 17 amino acids. Per the germline V gene, CDR1 is ENHRY and CDR2 is SYGVKD. The CDR3 nucleotides read TGTGCCATCAGTGAGTCGGAAAGCGGGTTAGCCAAAAACATTCAGTACTTC. Translating it yields CAISESESGLAKNIQYF.

As regards this clone: In the same sample, other DNA sequences code for this CDR3. This sequence joins TRBV5-1 and TRBJ2-7, with 9 bases matching TRBD1. This CDR3 is built from 14 residues. With 4 bases clipped from V and 1 base from J, the junction kept 3 bases outside the gene matches. Germline assignment: CDR1 SGHRS and CDR2 YFSETQ. CDR3 DNA sequence: TGCGCCAGCAGCACGGGGACAGGGTCCTACGAGCAGTACTTC. Translated: CASSTGTGSYEQYF. The full variable domain, completed using reference TRBV5-1 and TRBJ2-7, is KAGVTQTPRYLIKTRGQQVTLSCSPISGHRSVSWYQQTPGQGLQFLFEYFSETQRNKGNFPGRFSGRQFSNSRSEMNVSTLELGDSALYLCASSTGTGSYEQYFGPGTRLTVT.

The CDR3, as DNA: TGTGCCTGGAGAGTCGGCTCTAGCGAGCAGTACTTC. Translation gives CAWRVGSSEQYF. The chain couples TRBV30 to TRBJ2-7, with D unresolved. The CDR3 has 12 residues. V was clipped by 3 bases and J by 6 bases, with 12 bases between them. Germline-derived CDR1 and CDR2 are GTSNPN and SVGIG (reference sequence).

V usage is TRBV13 and J usage is TRBJ2-7; 7 nucleotides align to TRBD2. The CDR3 covers 14 residues. V lost 5 bases to trimming and J lost 5 bases; unmatched junction nucleotides: 9. From germline, CDR1 is PRHDT and CDR2 FYEKMQ (reference sequence). In DNA, the CDR3 is TGTGCCAGCAGCGGCCCGGGAGGTATCGACGAGCAGTACTTC. Translating it yields CASSGPGGIDEQYF. The variable domain in full, with the rest retrieved from reference TRBV13 and TRBJ2-7, is AAGVIQSPRHLIKEKRETATLKCYPIPRHDTVYWYQQGPGQDPQFLISFYEKMQSDKGSIPDRFSAQQFSDYHSELNMSSLELGDSALYFCASSGPGGIDEQYFGPGTRLTVT.

V usage is TRBV27 and J usage is TRBJ2-5; D gene uncertain. The CDR3 spans 14 residues. Trimming removed 5 bases at V and 5 bases at J, with 15 bases between. Germline loops: CDR1 MNHEY, CDR2 SMNVEV (reference sequence). In DNA form, the CDR3 reads TGTGCCAGCAGTACTAATGACAACCGGGAGACCCAGTACTTC. Translated, it gives CASSTNDNRETQYF.

This clone was counted a single time. This chain joins TRBV2 and TRBJ2-1, with 14 bases aligning to TRBD2. With V trimmed by 8 bases and J by 14 bases, 17 bases remained unmatched. The CDR3 is 16 residues long. Germline assignment: CDR1 SNHLY and CDR2 FYNNEI. This chain's CDR3 is CASGGRGTSGREVKFF. For the CDR3, the DNA is TGTGCCAGCGGTGGGAGGGGGACTAGCGGGAGAGAGGTGAAGTTCTTC. The full variable domain, rest sourced from reference TRBV2 and TRBJ2-1, is EPEVTQTPSHQVTQMGQEVILRCVPISNHLYFYWYRQILGQKVEFLVSFYNNEISEKSEIFDDQFSVERPDGSNFTLKIRSTKLEDSAMYFCASGGRGTSGREVKFFGPGTRLTVL.

The chain employs TRBV19 and TRBJ1-1, with TRBD1 as a possible D gene (5 bases). From germline, CDR1 is LNHDA and CDR2 SQIVND (reference sequence). CDR3 length: 14 residues. Deletions cut 7 bases from V and 5 bases from J, with 17 bases between. The CDR3 coding sequence is TGTGCCAGTAAGGACACCCTCCGTGAAACTGAAGCTTTCTTT. Translated, it gives CASKDTLRETEAFF.

On this clone itself: The likely explanation is a read error, given a far larger clone one base away. The V and J genes are TRBV4-3 and TRBJ2-1; D is unresolved. CDR1 LGHNA and CDR2 YSLEER come from the germline V gene. This CDR3 is 13 amino acids long. Between the trimmed V and J ends, which lost 0 bases and 2 bases, there was a span of 2 bases. CDR3 nucleotides: TGCGCCAGCAGCCAAGATCCCTACAATGAGCAGTTCTTC. Translating gives CASSQDPYNEQFF.

Of note for this clone: One end of the junction is discordant with germline, which a read error may explain. The CDR3 DNA reads as TGTGCCAGCAGTTTGGACCGGACCCAGTACTTC. Residues: CASSLDRTQYF. The V gene is TRBV5-6, the J gene TRBJ2-5; D remains unclear. Germline CDR1 and CDR2: SGHDT and YYEEEE. CDR3 length: 11 residues. Together with reference TRBV5-6 and TRBJ2-5, the CDR3 gives the full variable domain: DAGVTQSPTHLIKTRGQQVTLRCSPKSGHDTVSWYQQALGQGPQFIFQYYEEEERQRGNFPDRFSGHQFPNYSSELNVNALLLGDSALYLCASSLDRTQYFGPGTRLLVL.

About this clone itself: This specimen includes other DNA sequences encoding the same CDR3. The chain links TRBV18 to TRBJ1-2; the match to TRBD1 covers 9 bases. This CDR3 has 14 amino acids. Trimming cost V 3 bases and J 5 bases; bases outside gene matches: 4. CDR1 and CDR2 from the germline V gene are KGHSH and LQKENI. The CDR3: CASSPGQGTYGYTF. The CDR3 region has the DNA TGTGCCAGCTCACCCGGACAGGGGACATATGGCTACACCTTC.

This clone came up once. V usage is TRBV10-3 and J usage is TRBJ2-7, with D unclear. CDR1 is ENHRY, CDR2 SYGVKD, per germline. Trimming cost V 2 bases and J 3 bases, with 20 bases left between them. This CDR3 has 17 residues. CDR3 loop: CAISERPTATLLYEQYF. The DNA of the CDR3 is TGTGCCATCAGTGAGCGCCCGACCGCAACCCTCCTCTACGAGCAGTACTTC.

The rearrangement joins TRBV28 to TRBJ2-7, with unresolved D. CDR3 length: 11 residues. V was clipped by 3 bases and J by 5 bases, with 5 bases between them. CDR1 and CDR2 (germline): MDHEN, SYDVKM. The CDR3 coding sequence is TGTGCCAGCAGTTTCGGTGACGAGCAGTACTTC. It codes for CASSFGDEQYF.

This clone was recorded once. This chain joins TRBV2 and TRBJ1-2; 7 nucleotides agree with TRBD1. CDR3 length: 16 amino acids. Germline V gene data show CDR1 as SNHLY and CDR2 as FYNNEI. Unmatched junction bases numbered 15, after V lost 4 bases and J lost 7 bases. In nucleotides, the CDR3 is TGTGCCAGCAGTGCCGGGACAGAAACTCCAGGGGGTGGCTACACCTTC. Residues: CASSAGTETPGGGYTF.

This chain joins TRBV28 and TRBJ1-5; D ambiguous. Trimming stripped 8 bases from V and 4 bases from J, with 9 bases between. CDR1 and CDR2 (germline): MDHEN, SYDVKM. The CDR3 loop spans 12 amino acids. The CDR3 coding sequence is TGTGCCAGCTGTTCGGGTAATCAGCCCCAGCATTTT. This gives the protein CASCSGNQPQHF.

The CDR3 sequence: CASSTNVQPQHF. CDR3 bases: TGTGCCAGCAGCACCAACGTTCAGCCCCAGCATTTT. The chain combines TRBV7-9 with TRBJ1-5; unclear D gene. Trimming pared 5 bases from V and 6 bases from J, leaving 8 bases between. In germline, CDR1 is SEHNR, CDR2 FQNEAQ (reference sequence). The CDR3 is made up of 12 amino acids.

The chain has TRBV4-1 and TRBJ2-7; 7 bases are a match to TRBD2. The V gene's germline CDR1 is MGHRA and CDR2 YSYEKL. The ends lost 2 bases at V and 6 bases at J; junction bases unmatched: 10. This CDR3 is 15 amino acids long. The CDR3 spells CASSQTGGSGGEQYF. CDR3 nucleotide sequence: TGCGCCAGCAGCCAAACAGGCGGGAGTGGGGGCGAGCAGTACTTC.

The CDR3 region has the DNA TGCGCCAGCAGCTCCATGGACAGGGCCTACGAGCAGTACTTC. Amino acid sequence: CASSSMDRAYEQYF. This sequence joins TRBV5-1 and TRBJ2-7, with 8 bases lining up with TRBD1. V was clipped by 3 bases and J by 2 bases; unmatched bases: 4. The germline V gene encodes CDR1 SGHRS and CDR2 YFSETQ. This CDR3 contains 14 residues.

This clone was found once. The V gene is TRBV7-9, the J gene TRBJ1-1, with unresolved D. The CDR3 length is 12 residues. V was shortened by 1 base and J by 9 bases, with 9 bases between the two germline ends. Germline V gene data show CDR1 as SEHNR and CDR2 as FQNEAQ (reference sequence). The CDR3 region is CASSLERDKAFF. CDR3 nucleotides: TGTGCCAGCAGCTTAGAGCGGGATAAAGCTTTCTTT.

This clone appeared a single time. V usage is TRBV11-2 and J usage is TRBJ2-7, with D possibly matching TRBD2 (5 bases). Per germline, CDR1 SGHAT and CDR2 FQNNGV. The length of the CDR3 is 14 residues. The V gene lost 5 bases and the J gene lost 7 bases, with 18 bases spanning the gap. The CDR3 DNA reads as TGTGCCAGCAGCCCCACCCGGCGGGCCTGGGAGCAGTACTTC. Residues: CASSPTRRAWEQYF.

This clone was detected a few times. The chain links TRBV2 to TRBJ2-7; weak D call: TRBD1 (5 bases). V was trimmed by 7 bases and J by 7 bases, leaving 14 bases between them. The germline V gene has CDR1 SNHLY and CDR2 FYNNEI. The CDR3 consists of 12 residues. The CDR3 here is CASTGVSGEQYF. CDR3 sequence (DNA): TGTGCCAGCACTGGGGTATCAGGGGAGCAGTACTTC.

V gene TRBV28 combines with J gene TRBJ2-1; 9 positions agree with TRBD1. CDR1 MDHEN and CDR2 SYDVKM come from the germline V gene. V lost 6 bases, J lost 8 bases, and 8 bases stayed unmatched. This CDR3 has 14 residues. The CDR3 loop reads CASRTIQGAHEQFF. The CDR3 nucleotides are TGTGCCAGCAGGACAATACAGGGGGCTCATGAGCAGTTCTTC.

This clone appeared a single time. The V call is TRBV6-5, the J call TRBJ2-7, with D unclear. The CDR3 consists of 13 residues. V lost 6 bases and J lost 5, with 14 bases in between. Per germline, CDR1 MNHEY and CDR2 SVGAGI. The CDR3 loop reads CASSYVESNEQYF. The CDR3 DNA reads TGTGCCAGCAGCTACGTCGAATCAAACGAGCAGTACTTC.

The chain is built from TRBV5-4 and TRBJ2-2; D call uncertain. Germline V gene lookup returns CDR1 SGHNT and CDR2 YYREEE (reference sequence). The CDR3 length is 15 residues. Trimming removed 1 base at V and 4 bases at J, with 11 bases between. In DNA, the CDR3 is TGTGCCAGCAGCTTGCCCGGGCTCGGCACCGGGGAGCTGTTTTTT. Residues: CASSLPGLGTGELFF.